This T cell receptor beta chain stems from a study of blood T cells in healthy people across ages. Study-wide findings and caveats: Compared with aged donors, long-lived donors showed fewer expanded clones, suggesting selection. Observed TCR beta diversity per million T cells went down as age went up. This fall followed a roughly linear course with age.

A sample-barcoded 5' primer and a J-beta primer mix were used in a second PCR of about 6 to 12 cycles. TCRdb independently ran MiXCR on the 5' RACE reads; one entry per CDR3 protein. The profile shows 450,000 to 600,000 distinct CDR3 sequences, about 28% of them singletons. Germline V gene data show CDR1 as SGHRS and CDR2 as YFSETQ. The CDR3 length is 13 residues. V shed 7 bases and J shed 8 bases, with 16 bases lying between them. About this clonotype itself: What it recognizes is unknown.

The data were also submitted as part of a second study, on T cells of mothers and their children. From that paper: At a rate of roughly 1.5 ug per 15 ul, cDNA synthesis received all of the extracted RNA.

The genes are TRBV5-1 and TRBJ2-1; D perhaps matches TRBD1 (5 bases). The sequencing input was blood. This TCR came from a boy between 2 and 10 years old in good health. In DNA, the CDR3 is TGCGCCAGCGGACCTGGGGCGGTCCATGAGCAGTTCTTC. It yields the protein CASGPGAVHEQFF.